These T cell receptor beta chains were read from a single sample in a study of T-cell reconstitution after alpha-beta-depleted transplantation in children. One entry per CDR3 protein results from TCRdb running MiXCR on the PCR reads. The sample holds 440,000 or so distinct CDR3 sequences, 43% seen once. Sequenced material: PBMCs, taken before TCRalphabeta/CD19-depleted stem cell transplant. Receptor source: a girl aged 2-10 years with aplastic anemia, due to receive a stem cell transplant. CDR3s include the opening cysteine and the closing phenylalanine or tryptophan. The order of the fields is V gene, J gene, clone size, D gene, CDR3 protein, CDR3 DNA. A D gene is named only where the DNA matches it firmly. The listing skips clone size in some rows; elsewhere it reads once, few, many or a size class.

TRBV14	TRBJ2-3	few	.	CASSQASVFTYF	TGTGCCAGCAGCCAAGCTAGCGTATTCACATATTTT
TRBV7-9	TRBJ2-3	.	TRBD2	CASSRTSGSGDTQYF	TGTGCCAGCAGCCGGACTAGCGGGAGCGGGGATACGCAGTATTTT
TRBV30	TRBJ1-2	.	.	CAWSVVGTDGYTF	TGTGCCTGGAGTGTAGTTGGGACCGATGGCTACACCTTC
TRBV4-1	TRBJ2-3	few	.	CASSSGLQSGTDTQYF	TGCGCCAGCAGCTCGGGACTGCAATCCGGCACAGATACGCAGTATTTT
TRBV29-1	TRBJ1-1	few	.	CSGRTANTEAFF	TGCAGCGGTAGGACGGCGAACACTGAAGCTTTCTTT
TRBV5-1	TRBJ2-3	many	TRBD2	CASSLSGSTDTQYF	TGTGCCAGCAGCTTGAGCGGGAGTACAGATACGCAGTATTTT
TRBV7-9	TRBJ2-2	.	TRBD2	CASSLASGSTGELFF	TGTGCCAGCAGCTTGGCTAGCGGGAGTACCGGGGAGCTGTTTTTT
TRBV29-1	TRBJ2-5	.	.	CSVEAGVQETQYF	TGCAGCGTTGAAGCAGGGGTCCAAGAGACCCAGTACTTC
TRBV20-1	TRBJ1-6	.	.	CSARDLETDASPLHF	TGCAGTGCTAGAGATTTGGAGACAGATGCTTCACCCCTCCACTTT
TRBV5-5	TRBJ2-1	.	.	CASSPDRVYNEQFF	TGTGCCAGCAGCCCCGACAGAGTCTACAATGAGCAGTTCTTC
TRBV12-3/TRBV12-4	TRBJ2-5	few	TRBD1	CASSLWTGGGETQYF	TGTGCCAGCAGCCTGTGGACAGGGGGAGGGGAGACCCAGTACTTC
TRBV5-8	TRBJ2-3	.	TRBD1	CASSWRTGGTQDTQYF	TGTGCCAGCAGCTGGCGGACAGGGGGAACACAAGATACGCAGTATTTT
TRBV28	TRBJ1-1	.	.	CASTGVPRAMNTEAFF	TGTGCCAGCACGGGAGTCCCTAGGGCAATGAACACTGAAGCTTTCTTT
TRBV6-5	TRBJ2-3	.	.	CASSYHSLPSTDTQYF	TGTGCCAGCAGTTACCACTCTCTCCCTAGCACAGATACGCAGTATTTT
TRBV12-3/TRBV12-4	TRBJ1-2	.	TRBD1	CASSNRGDGYTF	TGTGCCAGCAGTAACAGGGGAGACGGCTACACCTTC
TRBV20-1	TRBJ1-1	.	.	CSAPRRQYRDPEDFF	TGCAGTGCGCCGAGGCGTCAGTACAGGGACCCTGAAGATTTCTTT
TRBV6-5	TRBJ1-2	few	.	CASSYSRVDYGYTF	TGTGCCAGCAGTTACTCGAGGGTTGACTATGGCTACACCTTC
TRBV7-8	TRBJ1-1	.	.	CASSLRQVDRVDTEAFF	TGTGCCAGCAGCTTAAGACAGGTCGATAGAGTAGACACTGAAGCTTTCTTT
TRBV19	TRBJ1-5	.	.	CASILGPNQPQHF	TGTGCCAGTATCCTGGGACCGAATCAGCCCCAGCATTTT
TRBV5-5	TRBJ2-2	.	.	CASSRTPGELFF	TGTGCCAGCAGCCGGACCCCCGGGGAGCTGTTTTTT
TRBV28	TRBJ2-3	.	TRBD2	CASNAWGTSGTDTQYF	TGTGCCAGCAACGCATGGGGGACTAGCGGCACAGATACGCAGTATTTT
TRBV19	TRBJ2-3	few	TRBD1	CASSIGTGNKYF	TGTGCCAGTAGTATCGGGACAGGAAATAAGTATTTT
TRBV7-8	TRBJ2-1	.	TRBD2	CASSLAGGPLFQFF	TGTGCCAGCAGCTTAGCGGGAGGGCCTCTTTTTCAGTTCTTC
TRBV29-1	TRBJ1-1	.	.	CSGVRNTEAFF	TGCAGCGGCGTCCGGAACACTGAAGCTTTCTTT
TRBV23-1	TRBJ2-1	.	TRBD1	CASLGQGDNNEQFF	TGCGCCAGTTTGGGACAGGGGGATAACAATGAGCAGTTCTTC
TRBV28	TRBJ1-5	few	.	CASRPLLGNQPQHF	TGTGCCAGCAGGCCTTTATTGGGCAATCAGCCCCAGCATTTT
TRBV5-1	TRBJ2-4	.	TRBD1	CASSSQGADKNIQYF	TGCGCCAGCAGCTCACAGGGGGCGGACAAAAACATTCAGTACTTC
TRBV9	TRBJ2-1	few	TRBD2	CASSASRTSGRRLFF	TGTGCCAGCAGCGCAAGCCGGACTAGCGGCCGACGCTTGTTCTTC
TRBV5-4	TRBJ2-3	few	TRBD2	CASSKTGGESTDTQYF	TGTGCCAGCAGCAAAACCGGGGGGGAGAGCACAGATACGCAGTATTTT
TRBV28	TRBJ2-6	.	.	CASAPVVSGANVLTF	TGTGCCAGCGCCCCCGTCGTCTCTGGGGCCAACGTCCTGACTTTC
TRBV7-2	TRBJ2-7	many	.	CASSLGTAPPYEQYF	TGTGCCAGCAGCTTAGGGACAGCCCCTCCCTACGAGCAGTACTTC
TRBV20-1	TRBJ1-1	few	.	CSAKRVVNTEAFF	TGCAGTGCTAAGAGGGTGGTGAACACTGAAGCTTTCTTT
TRBV5-5	TRBJ2-7	.	TRBD1	CASSLLPGQNSLGVGQYF	TGTGCCAGCAGCTTACTCCCGGGACAGAATTCCTTGGGGGTCGGGCAGTACTTC
TRBV9	TRBJ1-4	.	TRBD1	CASGGTGDEKLFF	TGTGCCAGCGGCGGGACAGGGGATGAAAAACTGTTTTTT
TRBV3-1	TRBJ2-5	.	.	CASSAREQETQYF	TGTGCCAGCAGCGCCCGGGAGCAAGAGACCCAGTACTTC
TRBV20-1	TRBJ2-3	.	TRBD2	CSASRAGGPSDTQYF	TGCAGTGCTAGCCGAGCGGGGGGGCCATCAGATACGCAGTATTTT
TRBV5-1	TRBJ2-3	many	.	CASSIGGNADTQYF	TGCGCCAGCAGTATTGGAGGGAATGCAGATACGCAGTATTTT
TRBV7-6	TRBJ2-7	few	.	CASSLAGGSSYEQYF	TGTGCCAGCAGCTTAGCTGGGGGGAGCTCCTACGAGCAGTACTTC
TRBV13	TRBJ2-7	.	.	CATSYRERSSYEQYF	TGTGCCACTAGCTATCGGGAGCGGAGCTCCTACGAGCAGTACTTC
TRBV20-1	TRBJ1-5	.	.	CSARAGEAGQPQHF	TGCAGTGCTAGAGCAGGGGAGGCAGGGCAGCCCCAGCATTTT
TRBV7-9	TRBJ1-4	.	.	CASLQANEKLFF	TGTGCCTCCCTCCAGGCTAATGAAAAACTGTTTTTT
TRBV10-3	TRBJ2-7	many	.	CAISESNRNYEQYF	TGTGCCATCAGTGAGTCCAACAGAAACTACGAGCAGTACTTC
TRBV4-1	TRBJ2-7	few	.	CASSQETGQYEQYF	TGCGCCAGCAGCCAAGAAACAGGGCAGTACGAGCAGTACTTC
TRBV11-2	TRBJ2-7	few	.	CASSPQGIGSYEQYF	TGTGCCAGCAGCCCGCAGGGGATCGGGTCCTACGAGCAGTACTTC
TRBV28	TRBJ1-6	.	.	CASSWVSGSPLHF	TGTGCCAGCAGCTGGGTTTCGGGTTCACCCCTCCACTTT
TRBV5-5	TRBJ2-1	.	TRBD2	CASSLERGAPLNEQFF	TGTGCCAGCAGCTTGGAGCGGGGGGCCCCCTTGAATGAGCAGTTCTTC
TRBV20-1	TRBJ2-3	.	TRBD2	CSAPAGSGADTQYF	TGCAGTGCCCCTGCGGGGAGCGGGGCAGATACGCAGTATTTT
TRBV20-1	TRBJ2-5	.	.	CSAGLGARETQYF	TGCAGTGCCGGCCTGGGGGCCCGAGAGACCCAGTACTTC
TRBV4-1	TRBJ2-7	.	.	CASSQLTGPSYEQYF	TGCGCCAGCAGCCAGCTAACAGGTCCATCCTACGAGCAGTACTTC
TRBV28	TRBJ2-1	.	TRBD1	CASSSIDRAWVSYNEQFF	TGTGCCAGCAGTTCCATAGACAGGGCTTGGGTCTCCTACAATGAGCAGTTCTTC
TRBV20-1	TRBJ2-1	.	TRBD2	CSARVPSGSHNEQFF	TGCAGTGCTAGAGTACCTAGCGGGAGCCACAATGAGCAGTTCTTC
TRBV5-1	TRBJ2-7	.	.	CASSPNDSGEQYF	TGCGCCAGCAGCCCGAATGACTCGGGCGAGCAGTACTTC
TRBV5-1	TRBJ1-1	many	.	CASSVVGADTEAFF	TGCGCCAGCAGCGTGGTTGGGGCGGACACTGAAGCTTTCTTT
TRBV5-1	TRBJ2-7	many	TRBD2	CASSPGTSGSLEQYF	TGTGCCAGCAGTCCCGGGACTAGCGGGAGCCTCGAGCAGTACTTC